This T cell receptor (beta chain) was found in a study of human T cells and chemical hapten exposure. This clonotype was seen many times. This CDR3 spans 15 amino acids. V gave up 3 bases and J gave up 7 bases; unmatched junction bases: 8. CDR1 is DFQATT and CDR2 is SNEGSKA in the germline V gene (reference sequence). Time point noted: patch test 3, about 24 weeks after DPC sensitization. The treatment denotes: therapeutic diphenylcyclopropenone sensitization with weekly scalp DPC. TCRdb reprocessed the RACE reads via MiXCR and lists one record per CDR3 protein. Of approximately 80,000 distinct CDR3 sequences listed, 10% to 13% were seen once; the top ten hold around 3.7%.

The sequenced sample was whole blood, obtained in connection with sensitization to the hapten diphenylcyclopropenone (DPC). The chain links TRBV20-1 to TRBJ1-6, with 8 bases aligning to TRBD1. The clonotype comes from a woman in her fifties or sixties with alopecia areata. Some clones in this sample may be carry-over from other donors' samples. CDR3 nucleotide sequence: TGCAGTGCTAGGGGGACAGGCCTTGAAAATTCACCCCTCCACTTT. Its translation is CSARGTGLENSPLHF.